Sequencing of this T cell receptor (beta chain) was carried out in a study of cytomegalovirus exposure and HLA in healthy donors. The primer mix had 60 Vbeta and 13 Jbeta primers. The assay was immunoSEQ multiplex PCR, and TCRdb's table has in-frame clones only and misses some. The table has tens of thousands of clones, around 66% seen once; the top ten hold 4% to 5%. Study-wide points: A cluster of highly shared sequence variants was likely a sequencing artifact.

Comment on this clone: Antigen unknown. A read error may account for a junction end that differs from germline. At the DNA level, this CDR3 is encoded by other sequences in the same sample as well.

This receptor was identified in a man aged 60-69 years in good health and CMV-seropositive. The sample was PBMCs.

The CDR3 loop reads CASSQGRSSYEQYF. CDR3 coding DNA: TGTGCCAGCAGCCAAGGGAGGAGCTCCTACGAGCAATACTTC. The chain recombines TRBV4-2 with TRBJ2-7, with a possible D match to TRBD2 (5 bases). Germline V gives CDR1 LGHNA, CDR2 YNFKEQ. This CDR3 region has 14 residues.